One and the same sample provided the 30 T cell receptor beta chains below, sequenced in a study of CD8+ T cells in alopecia areata. After isolation, RNA underwent reverse transcription to generate cDNA as the sequencing template. Sequencing used immunoSEQ multiplex PCR; TCRdb keeps in-frame clones, though not all of them. Of around 180,000 clones in the sample, approximately 67% are singletons; the top ten hold approximately 1.3%. Treatment specified: oral pan-JAK inhibitor, 5-10 mg twice daily. The sequencing used CD4+ T cells sorted from blood, collected around week 47, from a patient treated with tofacitinib. These TCRs come from a human donor with alopecia areata.

The chain is built from TRBV7-2 and TRBJ2-7; D call uncertain. Germline V gene sequence: CDR1 SGHTA, CDR2 FQGNSA. The CDR3 spans 15 residues. V was clipped by 1 base and J by 3 bases, with 13 bases between them. CDR3 amino acids: CASSLVPDKYYEQYF. The DNA for the CDR3 is TGTGCCAGCAGCTTAGTCCCCGACAAATACTACGAGCAGTACTTC.

This chain joins TRBV7-2 and TRBJ1-6, with D maybe TRBD1 (5 bases). The length of the CDR3 is 14 residues. Trimming took off 5 bases at V and 9 bases at J, with 14 bases between the two ends. The germline gives CDR1 SGHTA, CDR2 FQGNSA. CDR3 loop: CASSPPSGRSPLHF. The CDR3 bases are TGTGCCAGCAGCCCACCCTCAGGGCGTTCACCCCTCCACTTT.

This chain connects TRBV29-1 to TRBJ2-3; D ambiguous. The CDR3 covers 13 residues. The germline V gene has CDR1 SQVTM and CDR2 ANQGSEA. Trimming removed 5 bases at V and 5 bases at J, with 14 bases between. CDR3 protein: CSVPGPLEDTQYF. DNA for the CDR3: TGCAGCGTTCCCGGCCCGCTTGAAGATACGCAGTATTTT.

The chain is built from TRBV5-1 and TRBJ2-7, with 8 bases identical to TRBD2. The length of the CDR3 is 15 residues. V shed 4 bases, J shed 5 bases, and the junction held 11 bases outside the gene matches. Germline V gives CDR1 SGHRS, CDR2 YFSETQ. CDR3 in amino acids: CASSLMAGRDNEQYF. The CDR3 region has the DNA TGCGCCAGCAGCCTCATGGCCGGGAGGGACAACGAGCAGTACTTC.

This chain joins TRBV7-2 and TRBJ2-2; no definite D call. Looked up from germline, CDR1 is SGHTA and CDR2 is FQGNSA. V was clipped by 3 bases and J by 4 bases, with 6 bases between them. The CDR3 covers 13 residues. CDR3: CASSFLPTGELFF. CDR3 sequence (DNA): TGTGCCAGCAGCTTTCTCCCCACCGGGGAGCTGTTTTTT.

This chain links TRBV7-3 with TRBJ1-1; TRBD1 matches at 7 bases. Germline values: CDR1 SGHTA, CDR2 FQGTGA. The length of the CDR3 is 13 residues. V lost 2 bases and J lost 6; bases outside the gene matches: 3. DNA for the CDR3: TGTGCCAGCAGCTTAGACAGGGAGGCTGAAGCTTTCTTT. Its protein product is CASSLDREAEAFF. Full variable domain (missing parts from reference TRBV7-3 and TRBJ1-1): GAGVSQTPSNKVTEKGKYVELRCDPISGHTALYWYRQSLGQGPEFLIYFQGTGAADDSGLPNDRFFAVRPEGSVSTLKIQRTERGDSAVYLCASSLDREAEAFFGQGTRLTVV.

The chain couples TRBV2 to TRBJ1-5; D might be TRBD1 (6 bases). V shed 6 bases and J shed 6 bases, with 18 bases lying between them. Germline V CDR1 and CDR2: SNHLY, FYNNEI. The CDR3 runs 15 residues. Here the CDR3 DNA reads TGTGCCAGCAGCATGGGAGGGGGGCAGGCTCAGCCCCAGCATTTT. Translation gives CASSMGGGQAQPQHF.

Notes on this clone: Additional DNA sequences in this sample encode the identical CDR3. The V and J genes are TRBV7-2 and TRBJ1-5, with 7 bases identical to TRBD1. Germline lookup yields CDR1 SGHTA and CDR2 FQGNSA. The CDR3 is made up of 14 amino acids. Trimming cost V 5 bases and J 5 bases; bases outside gene matches: 6. CDR3 loop: CASSIRQGDQPQHF. Here the CDR3 DNA reads TGTGCCAGCAGCATCCGACAGGGTGATCAGCCCCAGCATTTT.

J is TRBJ2-1 and V is TRBV2; a weak D match, TRBD2 (6 bases). The germline V gene encodes CDR1 SNHLY and CDR2 FYNNEI. Trimming removed 2 bases from V and 6 bases from J, with 14 bases in between. This CDR3 is built from 15 residues. The CDR3 is CASSELLLEGNEQFF. The CDR3 coding sequence is TGTGCCAGCAGTGAATTACTCCTGGAGGGCAATGAGCAGTTCTTC.

This chain's CDR3 is CASSPGGSGANVLTF. The CDR3, as DNA: TGTGCCAGCAGCCCTGGTGGGTCTGGGGCCAACGTCCTGACTTTC. This sequence joins TRBV7-3 and TRBJ2-6; no definite D call. V gave up 5 bases and J gave up 1 base, with 9 bases separating them. Germline CDR1 reads SGHTA; CDR2 reads FQGTGA. CDR3 length equals 15 residues.

This clone was observed a few times. The chain recombines TRBV7-3 with TRBJ2-6, with D possibly matching TRBD2 (6 bases). Looked up from germline, CDR1 is SGHTA and CDR2 is FQGTGA. V lost 1 base to trimming and J lost 1 base, with 11 bases between them. The CDR3 is 17 amino acids. CDR3 sequence reads: CASSLSTSRSGANVLTF. CDR3 nucleotide sequence: TGTGCCAGCAGCTTAAGCACTAGCAGATCTGGGGCCAACGTCCTGACTTTC.

The CDR3 is CASSPGGAAYGYTF. The DNA of the CDR3 is TGTGCCAGCAGCCCGGGCGGGGCAGCCTATGGCTACACCTTC. This chain links TRBV25-1 with TRBJ1-2; possible D gene TRBD1, 5 bases. This CDR3 region has 14 residues. Trimming shortened V by 6 bases and J by 4 bases, and 15 bases separated the two germline ends. Germline CDR1 MGHDK, CDR2 SYGVNS.

This chain joins TRBV5-1 and TRBJ2-7, with a weak D call TRBD1 (6 bases). The CDR3 has 14 amino acids. The germline V gene has CDR1 SGHRS and CDR2 YFSETQ. V was trimmed by 5 bases and J by 0 bases, leaving 12 bases between them. The CDR3 region has the DNA TGCGCCAGCAGTTCCGGACAGAGCTCCTACGAGCAGTACTTC. It is translated as CASSSGQSSYEQYF.

The J gene is TRBJ2-2, the V gene TRBV5-1, with 11 bases aligning to TRBD2. Trimming took 4 bases from V and 6 from J; bases not matched to a gene: 5. CDR1 and CDR2 from the germline V gene are SGHRS and YFSETQ. CDR3 length: 15 residues. CDR3 sequence reads: CASSEQTSGAGELFF. DNA of the CDR3: TGCGCCAGCAGCGAACAGACTAGCGGGGCCGGGGAGCTGTTTTTT.

This chain links TRBV6-5 with TRBJ2-3; 10 nucleotides agree with TRBD2. J gave up 4 bases and V 6 bases, and 4 bases lay outside the gene matches. Germline lookup yields CDR1 MNHEY and CDR2 SVGAGI. CDR3 length equals 14 residues. CDR3 sequence reads: CASRRTSGADTQYF. The CDR3 bases are TGTGCCAGCAGAAGGACTAGCGGAGCAGATACGCAGTATTTT.

The chain employs TRBV4-1 and TRBJ2-7; TRBD1 matches at 10 bases. V trimming: 0 bases; J trimming: 2 bases; junction bases outside the gene matches: 4. This CDR3 has 16 residues. In germline, CDR1 is MGHRA, CDR2 YSYEKL. CDR3 nucleotide sequence: TGCGCCAGCAGCCAAGAGGGGGACAGGGGTACCTACGAGCAGTACTTC. It is translated as CASSQEGDRGTYEQYF.

The genes are TRBV29-1 and TRBJ2-1, with TRBD2 matching 14 bases. The length of the CDR3 is 18 residues. Looked up from germline, CDR1 is SQVTM and CDR2 is ANQGSEA. Trimming took 4 bases from V and 9 from J; bases not matched to a gene: 17. DNA of the CDR3: TGCAGCGTTGTCCTAAAATCCAGACTAGCGGGGGGGCCCATTGAGCAGTTCTTC. Its translation: CSVVLKSRLAGGPIEQFF.

The chain employs TRBV27 and TRBJ1-4; D may be TRBD1 (5 bases). Trimming removed 5 bases at V and 7 bases at J, with 17 bases between. Germline loops: CDR1 MNHEY, CDR2 SMNVEV (reference sequence). CDR3 length: 15 residues. CDR3 residues: CASSPSPRGGEKLFF. In DNA form, the CDR3 reads TGTGCCAGCAGTCCCTCCCCAAGGGGCGGTGAAAAACTGTTTTTT.

The CDR3 region has the DNA TGCAGCGTTGTGGAGGGTGCAGATACGCAGTATTTT. It yields the protein CSVVEGADTQYF. The rearrangement links TRBV29-1 to TRBJ2-3; possible D gene TRBD2, 6 bases. Trimming shortened V by 4 bases and J by 4 bases, and 9 bases separated the two germline ends. Germline CDR1 reads SQVTM; CDR2 reads ANQGSEA. The CDR3 totals 12 residues.

As to this clone: This CDR3 is also generated by other DNA sequences in the sample. The chain employs TRBV29-1 and TRBJ2-3, with D hard to call. The V end was cut by 6 bases, the J end by 2 bases, with 12 bases between. Germline V lookup: CDR1 SQVTM, CDR2 ANQGSEA. The CDR3 covers 13 residues. The CDR3 region is CSVARALTDTQYF. DNA for the CDR3: TGCAGCGTGGCACGGGCCCTCACAGATACGCAGTATTTT.

This chain connects TRBV9 to TRBJ2-3; TRBD2 aligns across 9 bases. Germline CDR1 and CDR2: SGDLS and YYNGEE. CDR3 length: 16 amino acids. The V and J ends lost 2 bases and 6 bases, in that order; junction bases with no gene match: 10. The CDR3 DNA reads TGTGCCAGCAGCGTGGAAGGTCCGGGACTAGCCGATACGCAGTATTTT. Encoded protein: CASSVEGPGLADTQYF.

The rearrangement joins TRBV4-3 to TRBJ1-1; tentative D call: TRBD1 (6 bases). Germline values: CDR1 LGHNA, CDR2 YSLEER. Trimming removed 5 bases from V and 1 base from J, with 14 bases in between. CDR3 length: 15 residues. CDR3 loop: CASSKTGTRNTEAFF. DNA for the CDR3: TGCGCCAGCAGCAAAACCGGGACACGGAACACTGAAGCTTTCTTT.

The chain uses TRBV15 and TRBJ2-1, with TRBD2 identical over 7 bases. This CDR3 is built from 13 residues. Trimming took 4 bases from V and 9 from J; bases not matched to a gene: 6. Germline CDR1 and CDR2: LNHNV and YYDKDF (reference sequence). The CDR3 bases are TGTGCCACCAGCAAAAGCGGGGAGGGTGAGCAGTTCTTC. Protein sequence: CATSKSGEGEQFF.

The CDR3 loop is CASSQSSYEQYF. DNA for the CDR3: TGTGCCAGCAGCCAAAGCTCCTACGAGCAGTACTTC. The rearrangement joins TRBV7-9 to TRBJ2-7; no definite D call. Germline values: CDR1 SEHNR, CDR2 FQNEAQ (reference sequence). With 5 bases removed from V and 0 bases from J, the gap between germline ends came to 5 bases. CDR3 length: 12 amino acids.

The rearrangement joins TRBV6-6 to TRBJ2-7; D gene ambiguous. CDR1 MNHNY and CDR2 SVGAGI come from the germline V gene (reference sequence). CDR3 length: 11 amino acids. V was clipped by 2 bases and J by 7 bases, with 6 bases between them. The CDR3 spells CASSYGPEQYF. In nucleotides, the CDR3 is TGTGCCAGCAGTTACGGTCCTGAGCAGTACTTC.

J is TRBJ1-6 and V is TRBV7-2; D perhaps matches TRBD1 (6 bases). This CDR3 is built from 14 residues. The V and J ends lost 5 bases and 12 bases respectively, with 17 bases between them. The germline V gene has CDR1 SGHTA and CDR2 FQGNSA. The CDR3 nucleotides read TGTGCCAGCAGCACCCGGGACACCGGGGGACCCCTCCACTTT. Translating gives CASSTRDTGGPLHF.

The rearrangement links TRBV29-1 to TRBJ2-3; 8 nucleotides match TRBD2. Germline loops: CDR1 SQVTM, CDR2 ANQGSEA. The J segment lost 3 bases and the V segment lost 7 bases, leaving 15 bases of the junction unmatched. This CDR3 is 16 amino acids long. In DNA form, the CDR3 reads TGCAGCGCCGAAGGGGGTAGCGGGGCATTGACAGATACGCAGTATTTT. Protein product: CSAEGGSGALTDTQYF.

Concerning this clone: At one of its ends the junction is not consistent with the germline gene, which may arise from a read error. The chain recombines TRBV13 with TRBJ2-7; 9 bases agree with TRBD1. CDR1 and CDR2 from the germline V gene are PRHDT and FYEKMQ (reference sequence). This CDR3 comprises 13 residues. The CDR3 protein is CANSLPDRGEQYF. CDR3 DNA sequence: TGTGCCAACAGCCTGCCGGACAGGGGCGAGCAGTACTTC.

The chain has TRBV29-1 and TRBJ1-1; no definite D call. V lost 6 bases and J 5 bases, leaving 7 bases between the germline ends. The CDR3 is 10 residues long. Germline CDR1 is SQVTM and CDR2 is ANQGSEA. The CDR3 is CSVVKTEAFF. Here the CDR3 DNA reads TGCAGCGTCGTTAAAACTGAAGCTTTCTTT.

The J gene is TRBJ2-1, the V gene TRBV29-1; D is undetermined. Germline CDR1 reads SQVTM; CDR2 reads ANQGSEA. V gave up 1 base and J gave up 4 bases, with 14 bases separating them. This CDR3 region has 15 residues. The CDR3 region is CSVEVTHDPYNEQFF. Written as DNA, the CDR3 is TGCAGCGTTGAAGTAACGCACGATCCTTACAATGAGCAGTTCTTC.